These T cell receptor beta chains were read from a single sample in a study of cytomegalovirus exposure and HLA in healthy donors. Measured with immunoSEQ multiplex PCR; TCRdb has only the in-frame clones, and not every one. The sample yields about 210,000 clones, about 83% seen once. Source material: PBMCs. These receptors were taken from a woman in her forties or fifties in good health and CMV-seropositive. Each CDR3 is given with its conserved first and last residue.

J: TRBJ2-3; V: TRBV11-2; CDR3: CASSHTDTQYF
J: TRBJ1-5; V: TRBV4-1; CDR3: CASSLGSSSNQPQHF
J: TRBJ1-2; V: TRBV25-1; CDR3: CASSLGRAYGYTF
J: TRBJ1-1; V: TRBV5-8; CDR3: CASRYRDREWNTEAFF
J: TRBJ2-3; V: TRBV11-3; CDR3: CASSLTTDTQYF
J: TRBJ2-7; V: TRBV7-9; CDR3: CASSHNTGQRSYEQYF
J: TRBJ2-3; V: TRBV7-9; CDR3: CASSPRLADTQYF
J: TRBJ2-1; V: TRBV18; CDR3: CASSPPESRAYNEQFF
J: TRBJ1-2; V: TRBV5-1; CDR3: CASSLEAGRNYGYTF
J: TRBJ1-2; V: TRBV20-1; CDR3: CSANGNYGYTF
J: TRBJ2-5; V: TRBV5-6; CDR3: CASSLDLASQETQYF
J: TRBJ2-3; V: TRBV7-9; CDR3: CASSLAGSGTQYF
J: TRBJ2-7; V: TRBV19; CDR3: CASKPTSGSYEQYF
J: TRBJ2-7; V: TRBV5-1; CDR3: CASSFLTGGPYEQYF
J: TRBJ1-6; V: TRBV5-5; CDR3: CASSLYVTGGLSSYNSPLHF
J: TRBJ2-3; V: TRBV5-1; CDR3: CASSFQQGPDTQYF
J: TRBJ2-7; V: TRBV7-2; CDR3: CASSPSWDRGYEQYF
J: TRBJ2-1; V: TRBV4-1; CDR3: CASRGLAGVRRGRNEQFF
J: TRBJ1-3; V: TRBV19; CDR3: CASTLGRGSGNTIYF
J: TRBJ2-7; V: TRBV9; CDR3: CASSVAQGYEQYF
J: TRBJ2-5; V: TRBV6-5; CDR3: CASSRRDRIKETQYF
J: TRBJ1-2; V: TRBV5-8; CDR3: CASGRGFDGYTF
J: TRBJ2-5; V: TRBV6-5; CDR3: CASGKIETQYF
J: TRBJ1-1; V: TRBV5-1; CDR3: CASSLAGDTEAFF
J: TRBJ1-1; V: TRBV19; CDR3: CASSWGRGGWGTEAFF
J: TRBJ1-1; V: TRBV15; CDR3: CATSRATGGSRSEAFF
J: TRBJ2-3; V: TRBV5-1; CDR3: CASSDSGGWGDTQYF
J: TRBJ2-5; V: TRBV6-1; CDR3: CASSPDRALPETQYF
J: TRBJ1-1; V: TRBV18; CDR3: CASSSTGVTEAFF
J: TRBJ1-5; V: TRBV18; CDR3: CASSPQGNQPQHF
J: TRBJ2-7; V: TRBV5-1; CDR3: CASSYSRDRGYAQYF
J: TRBJ1-2; V: TRBV5-1; CDR3: CASSPGQRGYTF
J: TRBJ2-2; V: TRBV6-1; CDR3: CASSALTGVTGELFF
J: TRBJ1-1; V: TRBV28; CDR3: CASSLSLTPEAFF
J: TRBJ2-7; V: TRBV5-7; CDR3: CASSPRRISYEQYF
J: TRBJ2-5; V: TRBV25-1; CDR3: CASSELLAGYQETQYF
J: TRBJ1-1; V: TRBV5-1; CDR3: CASSPGSTEAFF
J: TRBJ2-3; V: TRBV9; CDR3: CASSGFTGASTDTQYF
J: TRBJ2-7; V: TRBV4-1; CDR3: CASSLMIGRFSYEQYF
J: TRBJ2-2; V: TRBV5-4; CDR3: CASSLDMNTGELFF
J: TRBJ2-1; V: TRBV27; CDR3: CASSPWENNEQFF
J: TRBJ1-2; V: TRBV6-5; CDR3: CASSRPGHPNYGYTF
J: TRBJ2-7; V: TRBV2; CDR3: CASAGTGVVEQYF
J: TRBJ1-2; V: TRBV30; CDR3: CAWSPPAGRGLTNYGYTF
J: TRBJ1-2; V: TRBV2; CDR3: CASSVTGDYGYTF
J: TRBJ2-4; V: TRBV5-6; CDR3: CASSLVGTQNIQYF
J: TRBJ1-6; V: TRBV5-1; CDR3: CASSLDRPDYNSPLHF
J: TRBJ1-5; V: TRBV28; CDR3: CASSYGTDFNQPQHF
J: TRBJ1-5; V: TRBV4-2; CDR3: CASSQQGNSNQPQHF
J: TRBJ2-3; V: TRBV10-3; CDR3: CAISDPLARADTQYF
J: TRBJ1-1; V: TRBV20-1; CDR3: CTRGGFTEAFF
J: TRBJ1-1; V: TRBV5-1; CDR3: CASSSTGGLTEAFF